These 29 T cell receptor beta chains were all obtained from the same sample, sequenced in a study of control samples from healthy donors and cancer patients. Sequencing was performed with immunoSEQ multiplex PCR; in TCRdb, only in-frame clones are kept and a portion is missing. The sample lists roughly 20,000 clones, approximately 80% seen once, with approximately 25% in the top ten. Sequencing input: PBMCs. The receptors originated from a man between 60 and 75 years old with colorectal cancer.

This chain uses TRBV12-5 with TRBJ2-7, with D perhaps given as TRBD1 or TRBD2 (5 bases each). From germline, CDR1 is LGHNT and CDR2 FRNRAP. There are 15 residues in the CDR3. Trimming took off 5 bases at V and 0 bases at J, with 14 bases between the two ends. The CDR3 reads CASGLARDGSYEQYF. The CDR3 DNA sequence: TGTGCTAGTGGTCTTGCAAGGGACGGCTCCTACGAGCAGTACTTC.

V gene TRBV5-6 combines with J gene TRBJ1-5; D may be TRBD1 (5 bases). CDR1 and CDR2 (germline): SGHDT, YYEEEE. V was trimmed by 0 bases and J by 5 bases, leaving 6 bases between them. The CDR3 runs 13 residues. The CDR3 is CASSLAGDQPQHF. In DNA, the CDR3 is TGTGCCAGCAGCTTGGCGGGGGATCAGCCCCAGCATTTT.

The chain combines TRBV3-1 (or the pseudogene TRBV3-2) with TRBJ2-6, with D perhaps given as TRBD1 or TRBD2 (5 bases each). Germline assignment: CDR1 LGHDT and CDR2 YNNKEL (reference sequence). Trimming left V 0 bases short and J 0 bases short, with 21 bases between. There are 21 residues in the CDR3. The CDR3 sequence is CASSQEKGPYSPNSGANVLTF. CDR3 bases: TGTGCCAGCAGCCAAGAAAAGGGACCTTATAGTCCCAACTCTGGGGCCAACGTCCTGACTTTC.

This clone appeared a single time. The chain joins TRBV27 to TRBJ2-7; TRBD1 matches 10 bases. CDR1 is MNHEY, CDR2 SMNVEV, per germline (reference sequence). V lost 2 bases to trimming and J lost 4 bases; unmatched junction nucleotides: 8. The CDR3 covers 16 residues. This chain's CDR3 is CASSLQSGTGVYEQYF. CDR3 nucleotide sequence: TGTGCCAGCAGTTTACAATCCGGGACAGGGGTGTACGAGCAGTACTTC.

The chain couples TRBV18 to TRBJ1-4; tentatively, D is TRBD1 (6 bases). CDR3 length: 14 residues. V was trimmed by 2 bases and J by 4 bases, leaving 8 bases between them. Germline V gives CDR1 KGHSH, CDR2 LQKENI. For the CDR3, the DNA is TGTGCCAGCTCACCAGGGGGGCTTAATGAAAAACTGTTTTTT. Amino acid sequence: CASSPGGLNEKLFF.

The V call is TRBV10-3, the J call TRBJ2-4; unclear D gene. Trimming left V 1 base short and J 8 bases short, with 9 bases between. CDR1 and CDR2 from the germline V gene are ENHRY and SYGVKD. The CDR3 runs 13 residues. This CDR3 reads CAISEWAEDIQYF. In nucleotides, the CDR3 is TGTGCCATCAGTGAGTGGGCAGAGGACATTCAGTACTTC.

The chain carries TRBV3-1 (or the pseudogene TRBV3-2) and TRBJ2-3; the D is unclear. CDR1 is LGHDT and CDR2 is YNNKEL in the germline V gene (reference sequence). V was cut by 4 bases and J by 2 bases, with 16 bases left in between. The CDR3 has 16 amino acids. The CDR3 loop reads CASSRGLPRNTDTQYF. The CDR3 nucleotides read TGTGCCAGCAGCCGGGGTCTCCCTCGAAACACAGATACGCAGTATTTT.

This chain joins TRBV10-3 and TRBJ2-3; D may correspond to TRBD1 or TRBD2 (6 bases each). The CDR3 length is 14 residues. V was cut by 10 bases and J by 2 bases, with 16 bases left in between. Germline V gene data show CDR1 as ENHRY and CDR2 as SYGVKD. This CDR3 is CATRGATATDTQYF. The CDR3 region has the DNA TGTGCCACTAGGGGGGCTACCGCCACAGATACGCAGTATTTT.

Regarding this clone: The same CDR3 can be traced to other DNA sequences in this sample. This chain connects TRBV29-1 to TRBJ1-1; D is ambiguous. CDR3 size: 11 residues. CDR1 is SQVTM, CDR2 ANQGSEA, per germline. V was pared by 6 bases and J by 3 bases, with 8 bases between. CDR3 in DNA: TGCAGCGTAGGTACGTACACTGAAGCTTTCTTT. It yields the protein CSVGTYTEAFF.

The chain combines TRBV7-9 with TRBJ2-3; TRBD2 aligns across 8 bases. V lost 4 bases, J lost 2 bases, and 8 bases stayed unmatched. Germline V gene data show CDR1 as SEHNR and CDR2 as FQNEAQ (reference sequence). This CDR3 is built from 16 residues. In nucleotides, the CDR3 is TGTGCCAGCAGCTGGCCCGGGGGGGCAGCCACAGATACGCAGTATTTT. This gives the protein CASSWPGGAATDTQYF. Full variable domain (remainder filled in from reference TRBV7-9 and TRBJ2-3): DTGVSQNPRHKITKRGQNVTFRCDPISEHNRLYWYRQTLGQGPEFLTYFQNEAQLEKSRLLSDRFSAERPKGSFSTLEIQRTEQGDSAMYLCASSWPGGAATDTQYFGPGTRLTVL.

The chain recombines TRBV5-1 with TRBJ1-1, with 8 bases fitting TRBD1. Per germline, CDR1 SGHRS and CDR2 YFSETQ. CDR3 size: 14 residues. With 3 bases clipped from V and 2 bases from J, the junction kept 3 bases outside the gene matches. The CDR3 protein is CASSSQGGNTEAFF. CDR3 coding DNA: TGCGCCAGCAGCTCACAGGGGGGAAACACTGAAGCTTTCTTT.

The rearrangement joins TRBV30 to TRBJ1-6, with 11 bases lining up with TRBD1. The germline gives CDR1 GTSNPN, CDR2 SVGIG (reference sequence). The length of the CDR3 is 14 residues. J was trimmed by 10 bases and V by 0 bases; bases with no gene match: 2. CDR3 nucleotides: TGTGCCTGGAGTGTACGGACAGGGGGCTCACCCCTCCACTTT. Its protein product is CAWSVRTGGSPLHF.

V usage is TRBV4-3 and J usage is TRBJ2-5; D is perhaps TRBD2 (6 bases). CDR3 size: 17 residues. Trimming shortened V by 0 bases and J by 4 bases, and 18 bases separated the two germline ends. The germline CDR1 and CDR2 sequences are LGHNA and YSLEER. Here the CDR3 DNA reads TGCGCCAGCAGCCAAGATTGGGTGGGACTCCTCCGAGAGACCCAGTACTTC. Amino acids: CASSQDWVGLLRETQYF.

The chain couples TRBV7-2 to TRBJ2-1; D is unresolved. This CDR3 contains 12 residues. V was clipped by 1 base and J by 8 bases, with 6 bases between them. The germline CDR1 and CDR2 sequences are SGHTA and FQGNSA. This CDR3 reads CASSLDLDEQFF. Written as DNA, the CDR3 is TGTGCCAGCAGCTTAGATCTAGATGAGCAGTTCTTC. Full variable domain (remainder filled in from reference TRBV7-2 and TRBJ2-1): GAGVSQSPSNKVTEKGKDVELRCDPISGHTALYWYRQSLGQGLEFLIYFQGNSAPDKSGLPSDRFSAERTGGSVSTLTIQRTQQEDSAVYLCASSLDLDEQFFGPGTRLTVL.

The J gene is TRBJ1-1, the V gene TRBV3-1 (or the pseudogene TRBV3-2); TRBD1 aligns across 11 bases. J gave up 5 bases and V 4 bases, and 12 bases lay outside the gene matches. Germline-derived CDR1 and CDR2 are LGHDT and YNNKEL (reference sequence). The CDR3 totals 17 residues. CDR3 nucleotides: TGTGCCAGCAGCCGCGGGACAGGGGGGACTAGAGTGACTGAAGCTTTCTTT. It translates to CASSRGTGGTRVTEAFF.

This clone was detected once. The gene calls are TRBV2 and TRBJ1-2; D is perhaps TRBD1 (5 bases). The germline V gene has CDR1 SNHLY and CDR2 FYNNEI. The CDR3 spans 13 residues. The V gene lost 3 bases and the J gene lost 5 bases, with 10 bases spanning the gap. In DNA form, the CDR3 reads TGTGCCAGCAGTGATCAGGGAGCGTATGGCTACACCTTC. Protein sequence: CASSDQGAYGYTF.

This chain joins TRBV5-5 and TRBJ1-1, with 7 positions matching TRBD1. This CDR3 spans 14 amino acids. J lost 4 bases, V lost 1 base, and 4 bases had no gene match. Germline values: CDR1 SGHKS, CDR2 YYEKEE (reference sequence). The chain's CDR3 is CASSLTGVGTEAFF. CDR3 nucleotides: TGTGCCAGCAGCTTGACAGGGGTGGGCACTGAAGCTTTCTTT.

This chain links TRBV20-1 with TRBJ2-7; no definite D call. The CDR3 has 11 amino acids. Germline V gives CDR1 DFQATT, CDR2 SNEGSKA (reference sequence). Trimming shortened V by 6 bases and J by 7 bases, and 13 bases separated the two germline ends. Here the CDR3 DNA reads TGCAGTGCCCTGACACGCGAGGAGCAGTACTTC. Its translation: CSALTREEQYF.

The V and J genes are TRBV7-2 and TRBJ1-3, with D perhaps TRBD1 (6 bases). CDR1 SGHTA and CDR2 FQGNSA come from the germline V gene. The ends were cut back, 5 bases at V and 4 bases at J, with 15 bases in the middle. The length of the CDR3 is 15 residues. The CDR3 sequence is CASSRGTGPGNTIYF. In nucleotides, the CDR3 is TGTGCCAGCAGCCGGGGTACAGGGCCCGGAAACACCATATATTTT. Together with reference TRBV7-2 and TRBJ1-3, the CDR3 gives the full variable domain: GAGVSQSPSNKVTEKGKDVELRCDPISGHTALYWYRQSLGQGLEFLIYFQGNSAPDKSGLPSDRFSAERTGGSVSTLTIQRTQQEDSAVYLCASSRGTGPGNTIYFGEGSWLTVV.

V usage is TRBV5-8 and J usage is TRBJ2-4; D is unclear. V lost 0 bases and J lost 2, with 6 bases in between. Germline CDR1 is SGHTS and CDR2 is YDEGEE. The CDR3 runs 14 residues. The CDR3 is CASSLEPTKNIQYF. CDR3 sequence (DNA): TGTGCCAGCAGCTTGGAACCGACCAAAAACATTCAGTACTTC.

The chain uses TRBV6-5 and TRBJ1-2; no definite D call. Trimming pared 5 bases from V and 10 bases from J, leaving 11 bases between. The germline V gene has CDR1 MNHEY and CDR2 SVGAGI. This CDR3 spans 11 amino acids. In nucleotides, the CDR3 is TGTGCCAGCAGTCACGGGTCTCTCTACACCTTC. This gives the protein CASSHGSLYTF.

The genes are TRBV2 and TRBJ2-1; TRBD1 might be the D (6 bases). This CDR3 spans 13 amino acids. Germline loops: CDR1 SNHLY, CDR2 FYNNEI. V was pared by 8 bases and J by 3 bases, with 11 bases between. CDR3 sequence reads: CASARTDYNEQFF. CDR3 DNA sequence: TGTGCCAGCGCCCGGACAGACTACAATGAGCAGTTCTTC.

In DNA form, the CDR3 reads TGTGCCACCAGTGTGCGGGGGAAAGCTTTCTTT. Its protein product is CATSVRGKAFF. The rearrangement joins TRBV24-1 to TRBJ1-1; the D gene is possibly TRBD1 (5 bases). Germline V gene sequence: CDR1 KGHDR, CDR2 SFDVKD. The V and J ends lost 5 bases and 9 bases respectively, with 9 bases between them. The CDR3 loop spans 11 amino acids.

This chain joins TRBV7-9 and TRBJ2-1, with no clear D. The V end lost 1 base, the J end lost 6 bases, and 1 base lay between the germline ends. The germline V gene encodes CDR1 SEHNR and CDR2 FQNEAQ (reference sequence). This CDR3 spans 11 amino acids. The CDR3 here is CASSLVNEQFF. CDR3 nucleotides: TGTGCCAGCAGCTTAGTCAATGAGCAGTTCTTC.

This clone was seen just once. The V gene is TRBV18, the J gene TRBJ2-6, with D uncertain. Trimming took off 5 bases at V and 0 bases at J, with 5 bases between the two ends. The CDR3 has 14 residues. Germline-derived CDR1 and CDR2 are KGHSH and LQKENI. For the CDR3, the DNA is TGTGCCAGCTCAAAGGGCTCTGGGGCCAACGTCCTGACTTTC. Protein sequence: CASSKGSGANVLTF.

The chain is built from TRBV6-5 and TRBJ1-2; D ambiguous. Germline V gives CDR1 MNHEY, CDR2 SVGAGI. This CDR3 contains 13 residues. V was cut by 11 bases and J by 6 bases, with 19 bases left in between. The CDR3 sequence: CAVLWSGLDGYTF. In DNA, the CDR3 is TGTGCCGTGTTGTGGTCAGGATTGGATGGCTACACCTTC.

The gene calls are TRBV30 and TRBJ1-3, with D hard to call. Trimming stripped 3 bases from V and 3 bases from J, with 6 bases between. From germline, CDR1 is GTSNPN and CDR2 SVGIG (reference sequence). The CDR3 consists of 12 residues. Here the CDR3 reads CAWSVDGNTIYF. CDR3 sequence (DNA): TGTGCCTGGAGCGTCGATGGAAACACCATATATTTT.

This chain connects TRBV7-9 to TRBJ2-7; 9 nucleotides align to TRBD1. With V trimmed by 1 base and J by 5 bases, 0 bases remained unmatched. Germline V gene lookup returns CDR1 SEHNR and CDR2 FQNEAQ (reference sequence). The CDR3 extends over 13 amino acids. The CDR3 DNA is TGTGCCAGCAGCTTAGGGACAGGGGACGAGCAGTACTTC. It encodes CASSLGTGDEQYF.

V gene TRBV14 combines with J gene TRBJ2-3; 7 nucleotides align to TRBD2. Germline CDR1 SGHDN, CDR2 FVKESK. J gave up 6 bases and V 5 bases, and 11 bases lay outside the gene matches. CDR3 length: 15 amino acids. CDR3 in amino acids: CASSTSGAFRDTQYF. CDR3 sequence (DNA): TGTGCCAGCAGCACGAGCGGGGCCTTCAGGGATACGCAGTATTTT.